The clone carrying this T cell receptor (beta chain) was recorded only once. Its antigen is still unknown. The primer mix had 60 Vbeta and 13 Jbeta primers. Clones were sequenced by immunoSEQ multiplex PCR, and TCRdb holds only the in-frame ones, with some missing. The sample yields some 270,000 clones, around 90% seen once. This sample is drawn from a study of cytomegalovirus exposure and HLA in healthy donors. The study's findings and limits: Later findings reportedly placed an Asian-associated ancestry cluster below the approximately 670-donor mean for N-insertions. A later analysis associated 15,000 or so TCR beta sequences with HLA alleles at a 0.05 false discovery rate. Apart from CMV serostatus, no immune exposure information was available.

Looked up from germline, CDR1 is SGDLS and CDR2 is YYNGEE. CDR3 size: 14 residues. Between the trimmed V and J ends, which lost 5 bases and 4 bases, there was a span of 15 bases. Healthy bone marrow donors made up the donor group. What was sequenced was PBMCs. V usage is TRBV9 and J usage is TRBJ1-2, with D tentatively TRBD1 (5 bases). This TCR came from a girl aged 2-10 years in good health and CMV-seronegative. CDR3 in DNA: TGTGCCAGCAGGACAACAGGCCCGGGCTATGGCTACACCTTC. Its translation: CASRTTGPGYGYTF.